This TCR beta chain was obtained from a study of cytomegalovirus exposure and HLA in healthy donors. Study results and limitations: Certain indistinguishable V segments, among them TRBV6-2 and TRBV6-3, were excluded.

Looked up from germline, CDR1 is SSHAT and CDR2 is FNYEAQ (reference sequence). The CDR3 runs 16 residues. Trimming cost V 5 bases and J 4 bases, with 17 bases left between them. As regards this clone: Its antigen is not known.

13 Jbeta primers and 60 Vbeta primers were used for the PCR. TCRdb keeps only in-frame clones here, not all; method: immunoSEQ multiplex PCR. The sample holds over 100,000 clones. Sample: PBMCs. This clonotype was sampled from a man aged 18 to 30 in good health and CMV-seronegative. The rearrangement uses TRBV7-7 and TRBJ2-2, with a weak D call TRBD1 (6 bases). CDR3 in DNA: TGTGCCAGCAGCGCGGATTTCAGGGGTAGCACCGGGGAGCTGTTTTTT. Translating it yields CASSADFRGSTGELFF.